These T cell receptor beta chains were read from a single sample in a study of T cells after yellow fever vaccination. TCRdb re-called the 5' RACE reads through MiXCR, storing one row per CDR3 protein. The top ten hold around 19% of the sample, which has about 250,000 distinct CDR3 sequences, roughly 3.5% seen once. The sequencing here drew on PBMCs, taken 15 days after the yellow fever booster vaccination. All receptors come from a man younger than 35 who received the YFV17D yellow fever vaccine. CDR3s include the opening cysteine and the closing phenylalanine or tryptophan. The order of the fields is CDR3 protein, CDR3 DNA, D gene, V gene, J gene, clone size. A D gene is named only where the DNA matches it firmly. The size field is filled for only some rows; it gives once, few, many or a size class.

CRGQSNYGYTF	TGCAGGGGACAGTCTAACTATGGCTACACCTTC	TRBD1	TRBV20-1	TRBJ1-2	many
CASTLGQGGYYGYTF	TGTGCCAGCACCCTGGGACAGGGGGGATACTATGGCTACACCTTC	TRBD1	TRBV28	TRBJ1-2	many
CASSDTSGGAQETQYF	TGTGCCAGCAGCGATACTAGCGGGGGAGCACAAGAGACCCAGTACTTC	NA	TRBV21-1	TRBJ2-5	many
CAWSGWDYGYTF	TGTGCCTGGAGTGGGTGGGACTATGGCTACACCTTC	NA	TRBV30	TRBJ1-2	many
CASSEFAGAGNTIYF	TGTGCCAGCAGTGAATTCGCAGGGGCTGGAAACACCATATATTTT	NA	TRBV2	TRBJ1-3	many
CASRIGTSGGLDTQYF	TGCGCCAGCAGAATTGGGACTAGCGGGGGGCTAGATACGCAGTATTTT	TRBD2	TRBV5-1	TRBJ2-3	many
CASFPGGTDYGYTF	TGTGCCAGCTTCCCAGGGGGCACAGACTATGGCTACACCTTC	TRBD1	TRBV18	TRBJ1-2	many
CASSERGEAFF	TGTGCCAGCAGTGAAAGGGGGGAAGCTTTCTTT	NA	TRBV2	TRBJ1-1	many
CASRGDRSSYNSPLHF	TGCGCCAGCAGGGGGGACCGGAGCTCCTATAATTCACCCCTCCACTTT	NA	TRBV5-1	TRBJ1-6	NA
CASSDSIGTGRGNTIYF	TGTGCCAGCAGTGACTCGATTGGGACAGGGAGAGGAAACACCATATATTTT	TRBD1	TRBV6-4	TRBJ1-3	many
CASSPIPSGYTTGELFF	TGTGCCAGCTCACCAATCCCTAGCGGGTATACCACCGGGGAGCTGTTTTTT	TRBD2	TRBV18	TRBJ2-2	many
CASSSMGNTEAFF	TGTGCCAGCAGTTCAATGGGGAACACTGAAGCTTTCTTT	NA	TRBV6-2/TRBV6-3	TRBJ1-1	many
CASSQDDRVSPEAFF	TGCGCCAGCAGCCAAGATGACAGGGTGTCGCCTGAAGCTTTCTTT	TRBD1	TRBV4-3	TRBJ1-1	many
CASSFADRADSPLHF	TGTGCCAGCAGCTTTGCCGACAGGGCTGATTCACCCCTCCACTTT	TRBD1	TRBV7-6	TRBJ1-6	many
CASSRDSYNSPLHF	TGTGCCAGCAGCCGGGACAGCTATAATTCACCCCTCCACTTT	TRBD1	TRBV5-5	TRBJ1-6	many
CASSDRGVDTDTQYF	TGTGCCAGCAGTGACCGCGGCGTGGACACAGATACGCAGTATTTT	NA	TRBV6-4	TRBJ2-3	NA
CASSLWAGNYGYTF	TGCGCCAGCAGCTTGTGGGCAGGAAACTATGGCTACACCTTC	NA	TRBV5-1	TRBJ1-2	many
CASSILLHDYEQYF	TGTGCCAGTAGTATATTGCTTCACGACTACGAGCAGTACTTC	NA	TRBV19	TRBJ2-7	NA
CATSRESPGSYNSPLHF	TGTGCCACCAGCAGAGAAAGCCCCGGCTCCTATAATTCACCCCTCCACTTT	NA	TRBV15	TRBJ1-6	many
CASSGMRGPTNTEAFF	TGTGCCAGCTCGGGGATGAGGGGCCCCACGAACACTGAAGCTTTCTTT	NA	TRBV19	TRBJ1-1	many
CASGRVGMLYF	TGTGCCAGCGGCCGGGTTGGGATGTTGTACTTC	NA	TRBV12-3/TRBV12-4	TRBJ1-2	many
CASSSGTYEQYF	TGTGCCAGCAGTTCCGGGACCTACGAGCAGTACTTC	NA	TRBV12-3/TRBV12-4	TRBJ2-7	many
CASSSVPSGGVQETQYF	TGCGCCAGCAGCTCCGTCCCGAGCGGGGGCGTGCAAGAGACCCAGTACTTC	TRBD2	TRBV5-1	TRBJ2-5	many
CASSRYRGAQPQHF	TGTGCCAGCAGCCGCTACAGGGGCGCTCAGCCCCAGCATTTT	TRBD1	TRBV7-6	TRBJ1-5	NA
CASSLFSEKTGELFF	TGCGCCAGCAGCTTGTTTTCGGAAAAAACCGGGGAGCTGTTTTTT	NA	TRBV5-1	TRBJ2-2	many
CASSRGPARPGTQYF	TGTGCTAGCAGTCGAGGTCCGGCTCGCCCGGGGACCCAGTACTTC	NA	TRBV7-7	TRBJ2-5	many
CASSRIQQGEKLFF	TGTGCCAGCAGCCGAATACAGCAAGGTGAAAAACTGTTTTTT	NA	TRBV7-2	TRBJ1-4	many
CASSPDSHQPQHF	TGTGCCAGCAGCCCCGACAGCCATCAGCCCCAGCATTTT	NA	TRBV7-9	TRBJ1-5	many
CAWSVRGNQPQHF	TGTGCCTGGAGTGTACGTGGTAATCAGCCCCAGCATTTT	NA	TRBV30	TRBJ1-5	many
CASRWGTSLQETQYF	TGTGCCAGCAGGTGGGGGACTAGCCTACAAGAGACCCAGTACTTC	TRBD2	TRBV7-2	TRBJ2-5	many
CASSPDRRAGELFF	TGTGCCAGCAGCCCGGACAGGCGGGCCGGGGAGCTGTTTTTT	TRBD1	TRBV7-2	TRBJ2-2	many
CASSVQGRIGQPQHF	TGTGCCAGCAGCGTGCAGGGGAGGATAGGTCAGCCCCAGCATTTT	NA	TRBV4-2	TRBJ1-5	few
CASSSLGGGRGRPGELFF	TGTGCCAGCAGCTCGTTAGGGGGGGGGAGAGGGAGACCCGGGGAGCTGTTTTTT	NA	TRBV7-2	TRBJ2-2	many